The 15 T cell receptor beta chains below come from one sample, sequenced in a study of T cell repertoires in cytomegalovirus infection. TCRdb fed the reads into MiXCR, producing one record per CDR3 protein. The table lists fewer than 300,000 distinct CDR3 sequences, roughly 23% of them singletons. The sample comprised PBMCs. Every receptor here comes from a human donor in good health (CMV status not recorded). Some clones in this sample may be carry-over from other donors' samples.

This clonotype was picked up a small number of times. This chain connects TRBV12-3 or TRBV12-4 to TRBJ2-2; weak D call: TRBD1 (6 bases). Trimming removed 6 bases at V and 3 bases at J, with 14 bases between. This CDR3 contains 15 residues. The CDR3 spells CASSGTNRDTGELFF. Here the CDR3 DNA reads TGTGCCAGCAGCGGGACAAACCGAGACACCGGGGAGCTGTTTTTT.

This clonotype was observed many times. In DNA form, the CDR3 reads TGTGCCAGCAGTCCCCCGACTCCCCCCCCGTACTTC. It is translated as CASSPPTPPPYF. The chain recombines TRBV12-3 or TRBV12-4 with TRBJ2-5; D unresolved. V was cut by 5 bases and J by 13 bases, with 17 bases left in between. This CDR3 is built from 12 residues.

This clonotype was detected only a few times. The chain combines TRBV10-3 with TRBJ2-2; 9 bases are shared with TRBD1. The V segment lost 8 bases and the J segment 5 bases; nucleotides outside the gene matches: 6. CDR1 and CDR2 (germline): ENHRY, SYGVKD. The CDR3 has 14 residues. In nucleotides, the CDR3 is TGTGCCATCGGGACAGGGCGTCAGACCGGGGAGCTGTTTTTT. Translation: CAIGTGRQTGELFF.

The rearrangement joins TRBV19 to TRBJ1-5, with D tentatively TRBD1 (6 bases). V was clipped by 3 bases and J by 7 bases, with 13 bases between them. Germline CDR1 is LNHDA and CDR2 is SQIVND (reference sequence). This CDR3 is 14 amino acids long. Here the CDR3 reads CASSMWTATQPQHF. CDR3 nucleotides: TGTGCCAGTAGTATGTGGACAGCGACCCAGCCCCAGCATTTT.

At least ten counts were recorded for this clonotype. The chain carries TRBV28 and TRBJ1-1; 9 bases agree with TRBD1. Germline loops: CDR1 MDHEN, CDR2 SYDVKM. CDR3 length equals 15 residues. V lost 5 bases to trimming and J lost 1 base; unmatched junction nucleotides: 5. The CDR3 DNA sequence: TGTGCCAGCAGTATACCGGGACAGGGGAACACTGAAGCTTTCTTT. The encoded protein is CASSIPGQGNTEAFF.

The CDR3 reads CASSASGGTFGETQYF. CDR3 sequence (DNA): TGTGCCAGCAGCGCTAGCGGGGGGACCTTCGGAGAGACCCAGTACTTC. The rearrangement joins TRBV7-9 to TRBJ2-5; 11 bases are shared with TRBD2. The CDR3 contains 16 residues. CDR1 and CDR2 from the germline V gene are SEHNR and FQNEAQ (reference sequence). The V segment lost 5 bases and the J segment 4 bases; nucleotides outside the gene matches: 9.

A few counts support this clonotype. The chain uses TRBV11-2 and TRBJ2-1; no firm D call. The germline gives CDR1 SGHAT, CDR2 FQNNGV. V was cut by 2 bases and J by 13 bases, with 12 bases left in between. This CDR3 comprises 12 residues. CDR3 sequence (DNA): TGTGCCAGCAGCTTACGGAGTATTGACCAGTTCTTC. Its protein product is CASSLRSIDQFF.

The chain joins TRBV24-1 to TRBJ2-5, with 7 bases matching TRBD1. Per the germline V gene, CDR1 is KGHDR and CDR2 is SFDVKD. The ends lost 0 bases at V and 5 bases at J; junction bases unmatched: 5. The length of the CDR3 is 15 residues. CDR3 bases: TGTGCCACCAGTGATTTGAGGGGGCAGGGGGAGACCCAGTACTTC. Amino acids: CATSDLRGQGETQYF.

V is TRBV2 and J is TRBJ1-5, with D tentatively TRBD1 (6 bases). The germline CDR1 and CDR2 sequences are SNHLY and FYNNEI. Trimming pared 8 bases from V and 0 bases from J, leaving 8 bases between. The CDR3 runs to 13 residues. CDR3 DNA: TGTGCCAGCCAGGGGAATAGCAATCAGCCCCAGCATTTT. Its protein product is CASQGNSNQPQHF.

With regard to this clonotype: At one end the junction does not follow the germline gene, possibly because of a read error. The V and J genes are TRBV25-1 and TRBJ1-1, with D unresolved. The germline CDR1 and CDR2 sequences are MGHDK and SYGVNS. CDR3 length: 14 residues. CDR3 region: CASSGGRKNTEAFF. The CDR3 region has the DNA TGCGCCAGCAGTGGAGGACGGAAGAACACTGAAGCTTTCTTT.

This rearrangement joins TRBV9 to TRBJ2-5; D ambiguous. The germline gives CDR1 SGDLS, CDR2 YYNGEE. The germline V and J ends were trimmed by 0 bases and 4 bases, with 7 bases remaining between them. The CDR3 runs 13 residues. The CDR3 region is CASSVAGVETQYF. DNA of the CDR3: TGTGCCAGCAGCGTAGCTGGGGTAGAGACCCAGTACTTC.

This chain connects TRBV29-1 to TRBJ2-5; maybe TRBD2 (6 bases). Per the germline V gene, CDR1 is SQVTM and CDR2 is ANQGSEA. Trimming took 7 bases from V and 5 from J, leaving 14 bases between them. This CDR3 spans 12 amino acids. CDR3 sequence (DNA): TGCAGCGCTGTCACGGGGAGGGAGACCCAGTACTTC. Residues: CSAVTGRETQYF. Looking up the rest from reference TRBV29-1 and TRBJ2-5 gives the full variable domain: SAVISQKPSRDICQRGTSLTIQCQVDSQVTMMFWYRQQPGQSLTLIATANQGSEATYESGFVIDKFPISRPNLTFSTLTVSNMSPEDSSIYLCSAVTGRETQYFGPGTRLLVL.

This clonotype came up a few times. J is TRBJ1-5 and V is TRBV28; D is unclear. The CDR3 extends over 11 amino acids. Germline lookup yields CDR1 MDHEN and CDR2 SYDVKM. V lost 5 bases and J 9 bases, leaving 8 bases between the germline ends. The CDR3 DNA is TGTGCCAGCAGTGGGGATAGGCCCCAGCATTTT. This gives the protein CASSGDRPQHF.

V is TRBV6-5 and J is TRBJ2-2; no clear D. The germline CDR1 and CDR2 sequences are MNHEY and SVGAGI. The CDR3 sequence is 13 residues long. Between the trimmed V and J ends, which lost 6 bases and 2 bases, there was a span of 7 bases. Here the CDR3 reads CASRGLNTGELFF. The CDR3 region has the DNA TGTGCCAGCAGGGGCCTAAACACCGGGGAGCTGTTTTTT.

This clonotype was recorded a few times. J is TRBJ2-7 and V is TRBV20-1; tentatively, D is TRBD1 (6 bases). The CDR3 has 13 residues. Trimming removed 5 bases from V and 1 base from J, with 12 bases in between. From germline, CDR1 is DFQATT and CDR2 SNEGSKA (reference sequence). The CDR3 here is CSAHRDTSYEQYF. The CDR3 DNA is TGCAGTGCTCACCGGGACACATCCTACGAGCAGTACTTC.